This TCR beta chain was identified in a study of CD8 T cells in ankylosing spondylitis. This clonotype appeared a few times. Its antigen is unidentified. Researchers built TCR beta libraries using quantitative 5'-RACE with molecular barcodes. TCRdb used MiXCR to reprocess the 5' RACE reads, holding one entry per CDR3 protein. The data show 150,000 to 200,000 distinct CDR3 sequences, about 16% seen once. Findings of the study overall: Several of the motif variants were reported before in synovial fluid and blood from reactive arthritis.

V dropped 5 bases and J dropped 6 bases, with 10 bases sitting between them. The germline CDR1 and CDR2 sequences are DFQATT and SNEGSKA (reference sequence). CDR3 length: 11 amino acids. The chain uses TRBV20-1 and TRBJ1-1; a weak D match, TRBD1 (5 bases). The sequence was collected from a male donor with ankylosing spondylitis or in good health (not recorded which). The sequenced sample was blood, either unsorted or a sorted T cell fraction (not recorded which). The CDR3 spells CSAGRGAEAFF. The CDR3 DNA is TGCAGTGCTGGGCGGGGGGCTGAAGCTTTCTTT.